The clone carrying this T cell receptor beta chain was recorded a few times. Its target is unknown. This entry belongs to a study of beta chain features in type 1 diabetes. Across the study: Comparable age, gender and cell yields were observed in patients relative to healthy donors. Points from the study as a whole: Possible PCR preference for shorter templates applied equally to patients and controls. Researchers cautioned that cDNA sequencing could over-represent cells with high TCR expression. Researchers reported that naive, central memory and Treg TCRB repertoires appeared more similar in patients than in healthy donors.

Since all of the isolated RNA was reverse transcribed, expressed TCRB transcripts were what got sequenced. Repertoires were generated with immunoSEQ multiplex PCR, while TCRdb's copy carries only in-frame clones and drops some. The sample consists of hundreds of thousands of clones, 15% to 17% of them appearing once. V was pared by 0 bases and J by 1 base, with 12 bases between. The germline CDR1 and CDR2 sequences are SQVTM and ANQGSEA. CDR3 size: 15 residues. This receptor was taken from a man aged 18 to 35 in good health. Material for sequencing was naive CD4+ T cells from blood. V usage is TRBV29-1 and J usage is TRBJ2-5; D gene ambiguous. The CDR3 is CSVEDEVGPQETQYF. The CDR3 bases are TGCAGCGTTGAAGATGAGGTAGGGCCCCAAGAGACCCAGTACTTC.